Each of the 29 T cell receptor beta chains below was sequenced from the same sample in a study of T cell responses to AZD1222 COVID-19 vaccine. The assay was immunoSEQ multiplex PCR, and TCRdb's table has in-frame clones only and misses some. This sample has around 33,000 clones, with roughly 90% found just once. Sequenced material: peripheral blood, taken on day 0 of AZD1222 vaccination. Receptor source: an adult in good health.

This clone was found a few times. The chain joins TRBV2 to TRBJ1-1; possible D gene TRBD1, 5 bases. Germline CDR1 and CDR2: SNHLY and FYNNEI. With 7 bases removed from V and 1 base from J, the gap between germline ends came to 16 bases. The CDR3 sequence is 15 residues long. In nucleotides, the CDR3 is TGTGCCAGCACCCCGAGGACGGGGGGGAACACTGAAGCTTTCTTT. As protein: CASTPRTGGNTEAFF.

This rearrangement joins TRBV9 to TRBJ2-1; D unclear. The CDR3 sequence is 14 residues long. In germline, CDR1 is SGDLS, CDR2 YYNGEE. V was clipped by 5 bases and J by 0 bases, with 9 bases between them. The CDR3 spells CASSGRSSYNEQFF. CDR3 DNA: TGTGCCAGCAGTGGTCGCAGCTCCTACAATGAGCAGTTCTTC.

This chain joins TRBV19 and TRBJ1-1; 9 bases match TRBD1. Germline V CDR1 and CDR2: LNHDA, SQIVND (reference sequence). J was trimmed by 0 bases and V by 9 bases; bases with no gene match: 5. The CDR3 consists of 14 residues. In DNA, the CDR3 is TGTGCCAGCCGACAGGGGGGAATGAACACTGAAGCTTTCTTT. It translates to CASRQGGMNTEAFF.

J is TRBJ1-2 and V is TRBV19; TRBD1 agrees at 9 bases. The CDR3 extends over 13 amino acids. The V gene end was trimmed by 5 bases and the J gene end by 8 bases; junction bases not matched to a gene: 6. CDR1 LNHDA and CDR2 SQIVND come from the germline V gene (reference sequence). This chain's CDR3 is CASSPGQGRGYTF. CDR3 sequence (DNA): TGTGCCAGTAGTCCGGGACAGGGAAGGGGCTACACCTTC.

The rearrangement uses TRBV4-2 and TRBJ1-2; D is unclear. The CDR3 contains 14 residues. The germline CDR1 and CDR2 sequences are LGHNA and YNFKEQ. With 0 bases removed from V and 8 bases from J, the gap between germline ends came to 13 bases. CDR3 DNA sequence: TGTGCCAGCAGCCAAGATTTGTCCGGTGGGGGCTACACCTTC. Amino acid sequence: CASSQDLSGGGYTF.

The CDR3 DNA follows: TGCGCCAGCAGTGAGTCGAAGAGTCGGCAGCTTATCACCTCTAACTATGGCTACACCTTC. Translating gives CASSESKSRQLITSNYGYTF. The rearrangement links TRBV10-1 to TRBJ1-2; D not resolved. Germline V gives CDR1 WNHNN, CDR2 SYGVQD (reference sequence). V was trimmed by 0 bases and J by 0 bases, leaving 23 bases between them. The CDR3 is 20 residues long.

The CDR3 loop reads CASRLDQGGWADTQYF. CDR3 sequence (DNA): TGTGCAAGTCGCTTAGACCAGGGCGGCTGGGCAGATACGCAGTATTTT. V is TRBV12-2 and J is TRBJ2-3; the tabulated D call, TRBD1, remains unverified against the DNA. TRBV12-2 is deemed a pseudogene. The CDR3 length is 16 residues.

The rearrangement uses TRBV3-1 (or the pseudogene TRBV3-2) and TRBJ2-3; 12 bases align to TRBD2. This CDR3 has 18 residues. Losses at the gene ends were 1 base for V and 2 bases for J; bases not matched to a gene: 7. The germline V gene encodes CDR1 LGHDT and CDR2 YNNKEL (reference sequence). CDR3 coding DNA: TGTGCCAGCAGCCAAGCCCCCCGACTAGCGGGGGTCACAGATACGCAGTATTTT. Protein sequence: CASSQAPRLAGVTDTQYF.

The V gene is TRBV6-5, the J gene TRBJ1-5, with 10 bases that match TRBD1. CDR3 length: 15 residues. V was clipped by 4 bases and J by 3 bases; unmatched bases: 3. CDR1 is MNHEY, CDR2 SVGAGI, per germline. This CDR3 is CASSWTGGYNQPQHF. CDR3 DNA sequence: TGTGCCAGCAGTTGGACAGGGGGATACAATCAGCCCCAGCATTTT.

This clone appeared a single time. The chain couples TRBV5-1 to TRBJ1-6; 7 bases map to TRBD1. The CDR3 runs to 18 residues. CDR1 is SGHRS and CDR2 is YFSETQ in the germline V gene. V shed 0 bases and J 5 bases; nucleotides not matched to a gene: 11. The CDR3 nucleotides are TGCGCCAGCAGCTTGGTGGGACAGTTATCCGACCATAATTCACCCCTCCACTTT. Translated: CASSLVGQLSDHNSPLHF.

This rearrangement joins TRBV7-2 to TRBJ2-2; D is ambiguous. CDR1 is SGHTA and CDR2 is FQGNSA in the germline V gene. The CDR3 totals 15 residues. The V and J ends lost 1 base and 7 bases respectively, with 13 bases between them. CDR3 amino acids: CASSLGVTKRGELFF. In DNA, the CDR3 is TGTGCCAGCAGCTTAGGGGTCACTAAGCGCGGGGAGCTGTTTTTT.

This clone was observed a few times. The chain recombines TRBV6-4 with TRBJ2-3; a possible D gene is TRBD2 (6 bases). V was cut by 2 bases and J by 15 bases, with 12 bases left in between. The length of the CDR3 is 11 residues. Germline V gives CDR1 MRHNA, CDR2 SNTAGT. The CDR3 DNA reads as TGTGCCAGCAGTGACATGATGACTAGTTATTTT. Protein: CASSDMMTSYF.

This chain uses TRBV3-1 (or the pseudogene TRBV3-2) with TRBJ2-7, with D perhaps TRBD1 (6 bases). The CDR3 sequence is 12 residues long. CDR1 and CDR2 from the germline V gene are LGHDT and YNNKEL (reference sequence). Between the trimmed V and J ends, which lost 4 bases and 3 bases, there was a span of 7 bases. CDR3 nucleotide sequence: TGTGCCAGCAGCCCAGGGGACTACGAGCAGTACTTC. Translating it yields CASSPGDYEQYF.

CDR3 coding DNA: TGTGCCAGCACCGGGGGTGCGGGTCCTCCCTACGAGCAGTACTTC. This sequence encodes CASTGGAGPPYEQYF. This chain links TRBV6-4 with TRBJ2-7, with D possibly being TRBD2 (6 bases). The CDR3 totals 15 residues. Germline lookup yields CDR1 MRHNA and CDR2 SNTAGT. V was shortened by 7 bases and J by 2 bases, with 18 bases between the two germline ends.

J is TRBJ2-3 and V is TRBV9, with 11 bases identical to TRBD1. Germline V gives CDR1 SGDLS, CDR2 YYNGEE. The CDR3 has 15 residues. Trimming at V came to 3 bases and at J to 3 bases, leaving 3 bases not matched to a gene. The CDR3, as DNA: TGTGCCAGCAGCGCCCGGGACAGGGGGACAGATACGCAGTATTTT. This translates into CASSARDRGTDTQYF.

The sample holds one count of this clone. V gene TRBV5-1 combines with J gene TRBJ1-4, with D unresolved. The CDR3 totals 17 residues. V was pared by 0 bases and J by 0 bases, with 12 bases between. Germline lookup yields CDR1 SGHRS and CDR2 YFSETQ. The CDR3 DNA reads as TGCGCCAGCAGCTTGGCCGGAAGGCGTACAACTAATGAAAAACTGTTTTTT. Its protein is CASSLAGRRTTNEKLFF. Filled out from reference TRBV5-1 and TRBJ1-4, the complete variable domain reads KAGVTQTPRYLIKTRGQQVTLSCSPISGHRSVSWYQQTPGQGLQFLFEYFSETQRNKGNFPGRFSGRQFSNSRSEMNVSTLELGDSALYLCASSLAGRRTTNEKLFFGSGTQLSVL.

As for this clone: A junction boundary mismatches the germline segment, possibly from a read error. The V gene is TRBV15, the J gene TRBJ1-6; D may be TRBD1 (5 bases). The CDR3 runs to 12 residues. Germline CDR1 reads LNHNV; CDR2 reads YYDKDF (reference sequence). The CDR3 reads CATSREWGDFYF. In DNA form, the CDR3 reads TGTGCCACCAGCAGAGAATGGGGGGACTTCTACTTT.

This chain uses TRBV19 with TRBJ1-2, with TRBD1 matching 7 bases. Germline V gene data show CDR1 as LNHDA and CDR2 as SQIVND (reference sequence). This CDR3 is built from 12 residues. J lost 6 bases, V lost 4 bases, and 2 bases had no gene match. CDR3 nucleotide sequence: TGTGCCAGTAGTAACAGGGGAAATGGCTACACCTTC. Translation gives CASSNRGNGYTF.

This clone was counted once. The chain joins TRBV7-8 to TRBJ1-2; the D is unclear. With 0 bases removed from V and 2 bases from J, the gap between germline ends came to 4 bases. This CDR3 is 13 amino acids long. Germline CDR1 reads SGHVS; CDR2 reads FQNEAQ. CDR3 sequence: CASSLASNYGYTF. As DNA, the CDR3 is TGTGCCAGCAGCTTAGCGTCCAACTATGGCTACACCTTC.

J is TRBJ1-6 and V is TRBV27; D is unresolved. V lost 4 bases and J lost 14, with 18 bases in between. The germline V gene encodes CDR1 MNHEY and CDR2 SMNVEV (reference sequence). The CDR3 length is 14 residues. The CDR3 coding sequence is TGTGCCAGCAGTTCCCTGGGTGCTGGGTTTACCCTCCACTTT. This gives the protein CASSSLGAGFTLHF.

This clone was observed a single time. The chain recombines TRBV12-3 or TRBV12-4 with TRBJ1-1, with a tentative D call TRBD1 (6 bases). This CDR3 is built from 12 residues. Trimming stripped 5 bases from V and 6 bases from J, with 10 bases between. The CDR3 is CASSERTAEAFF. The CDR3 bases are TGTGCCAGCAGTGAGCGGACAGCTGAAGCTTTCTTT.

The V call is TRBV21-1, the J call TRBJ2-2; TRBD1, the D gene given by the table, was not confirmed from the DNA. TRBV21-1 is noted as a pseudogene. The CDR3 covers 16 residues. The CDR3 loop is CASSKVPGGITGELFF. The CDR3 DNA sequence: TGTGCCAGCAGCAAAGTACCAGGGGGGATCACCGGGGAGCTGTTTTTT.

The chain carries TRBV5-1 and TRBJ2-3, with D possibly being TRBD1 or TRBD2 (7 bases each). The CDR3 spans 16 residues. Trimming removed 3 bases at V and 3 bases at J, with 17 bases between. Germline V gene lookup returns CDR1 SGHRS and CDR2 YFSETQ. The CDR3 region is CASSSQGGLLTDTQYF. CDR3 in DNA: TGCGCCAGCAGCTCGCAGGGGGGGTTGTTGACAGATACGCAGTATTTT.

This clone was seen a few times. The chain combines TRBV28 with TRBJ1-2; D remains ambiguous. Germline lookup yields CDR1 MDHEN and CDR2 SYDVKM. With 3 bases removed from V and 4 bases from J, the gap between germline ends came to 12 bases. This CDR3 is built from 14 residues. The DNA of the CDR3 is TGTGCCAGCAGTTTGTACGGGGATAGCTATGGCTACACCTTC. This translates into CASSLYGDSYGYTF.

V is TRBV6-5 and J is TRBJ1-6, with 9 bases lining up with TRBD1. Trimming cost V 6 bases and J 6 bases; bases outside gene matches: 6. CDR1 and CDR2 from the germline V gene are MNHEY and SVGAGI. The CDR3 spans 15 residues. The CDR3 is CASRLTGGSNSPLHF. The CDR3 DNA is TGTGCCAGCAGATTAACAGGGGGCAGTAATTCACCCCTCCACTTT.

This clone came up a few times. This chain uses TRBV2 with TRBJ1-5; D is perhaps TRBD1 (5 bases). The V and J ends lost 3 bases and 4 bases respectively, with 7 bases between them. The CDR3 runs to 13 residues. Germline assignment: CDR1 SNHLY and CDR2 FYNNEI. The DNA of the CDR3 is TGTGCCAGCAGTGATAGGGGAAATCAGCCCCAGCATTTT. The encoded protein is CASSDRGNQPQHF.

The V gene is TRBV7-5, the J gene TRBJ2-4; the table's D gene call, TRBD2, was not cross checked with the DNA. TRBV7-5 is designated a pseudogene. This CDR3 is 18 amino acids long. The CDR3 protein is CARSLMASGGAAENIQYF. For the CDR3, the DNA is TGTGCCAGAAGCTTAATGGCTAGCGGGGGGGCCGCTGAAAACATTCAGTACTTC.

The chain employs TRBV19 and TRBJ2-7; possibly TRBD1 for D (5 bases). The CDR3 runs to 16 residues. Germline V gene sequence: CDR1 LNHDA, CDR2 SQIVND (reference sequence). V was pared by 1 base and J by 2 bases, with 15 bases between. The CDR3 reads CASSIAGARATYEQYF. The CDR3 region has the DNA TGTGCCAGTAGTATAGCTGGCGCCAGGGCAACCTACGAGCAGTACTTC.

The chain links TRBV27 to TRBJ1-1, with D maybe TRBD1 (5 bases). Trimming shortened V by 3 bases and J by 4 bases, and 21 bases separated the two germline ends. CDR1 and CDR2 (germline): MNHEY, SMNVEV (reference sequence). The CDR3 is 17 amino acids. In DNA form, the CDR3 reads TGTGCCAGCAGTTTCCGTCTGTCAGGGAGGATGGTCACTGAAGCTTTCTTT. This translates into CASSFRLSGRMVTEAFF.